The sequence of this TCR beta chain was determined in a study of blood T cells in healthy people across ages. Overall study findings and caveats: Per million T cells, TCR beta diversity dropped roughly linearly as age increased. The study found more naive CD4+ cells and higher diversity in long-lived than aged donors.

It was with a sample-barcoded 5' primer and a J-beta primer mix that a second PCR of roughly 6 to 12 cycles was run. Each cDNA molecule was tagged by a template-switch adaptor that had 12 random nucleotides. TCRdb re-analysed the 5' RACE reads in MiXCR, keeping a single row per CDR3 protein. The profile shows 800,000 to 950,000 distinct CDR3 sequences, about 29% of them singletons. At least ten counts were recorded for this clonotype. The antigen is undetermined. These same records also appear under a second study, on T cells of mothers and their children. As that report states: The M1S primer of the second PCR added sample barcodes and 2-4 random nucleotides.

The TCR comes from a woman aged 40 to 50 in good health. The sample was blood.

The DNA for the CDR3 is TGTGCTAGTGGTTTGATCCTCCGGGACTCAAGCTCTGGGGCCAACGTCCTGACTTTC. Amino acid sequence: CASGLILRDSSSGANVLTF. The chain recombines TRBV12-5 with TRBJ2-6; maybe TRBD2 (6 bases). The germline V and J ends were trimmed by 2 bases and 0 bases, with 17 bases remaining between them. Germline CDR1 and CDR2: LGHNT and FRNRAP. This CDR3 spans 19 amino acids.